One and the same sample provided the 4 T cell receptor beta chains below, sequenced in a study of neurological immune-mediated disorders. MiXCR, applied by TCRdb to the 5' RACE reads, yields one record per CDR3 protein. Of tens of thousands of distinct CDR3 sequences in the sample, 10% were seen once. What was sequenced was PBMCs. Receptors were obtained from a man between 65 and 85 years old with HTLV-1-associated myelopathy (HAM/TSP).

This clonotype has a count of ten or more. CDR3 sequence (DNA): TGTGCCAGCAGGTACGGACAGGCGAACTATGGCTACACCTTC. Translation: CASRYGQANYGYTF. The rearrangement joins TRBV2 to TRBJ1-2; TRBD1 aligns across 7 bases. From germline, CDR1 is SNHLY and CDR2 FYNNEI. The length of the CDR3 is 14 residues. V lost 6 bases and J lost 2; bases outside the gene matches: 6.

The genes are TRBV5-1 and TRBJ2-7, with unresolved D. The CDR3 is 13 amino acids. Trimming stripped 0 bases from V and 5 bases from J, with 9 bases between. Germline V lookup: CDR1 SGHRS, CDR2 YFSETQ. CDR3 nucleotides: TGCGCCAGCAGCTTGGGAGTAATGAACGAGCAGTACTTC. This translates into CASSLGVMNEQYF.

This chain links TRBV2 with TRBJ1-4, with 12 bases that match TRBD1. CDR3 size: 14 residues. V was pared by 6 bases and J by 7 bases, with 3 bases of the junction left unmatched. Germline-derived CDR1 and CDR2 are SNHLY and FYNNEI. CDR3 region: CASRGQGAGEKLFF. DNA for the CDR3: TGTGCCAGCAGGGGACAGGGGGCCGGTGAAAAACTGTTTTTT.

This clonotype was counted at least ten times. V is TRBV7-2 and J is TRBJ2-1, with TRBD2 matching 7 bases. With 6 bases clipped from V and 4 bases from J, the junction kept 9 bases outside the gene matches. The CDR3 is made up of 15 amino acids. CDR1 is SGHTA and CDR2 is FQGNSA in the germline V gene. CDR3 residues: CASSLGGNRYNEQFF. CDR3 coding DNA: TGTGCCAGCAGTCTGGGGGGGAATAGGTACAATGAGCAGTTCTTC.